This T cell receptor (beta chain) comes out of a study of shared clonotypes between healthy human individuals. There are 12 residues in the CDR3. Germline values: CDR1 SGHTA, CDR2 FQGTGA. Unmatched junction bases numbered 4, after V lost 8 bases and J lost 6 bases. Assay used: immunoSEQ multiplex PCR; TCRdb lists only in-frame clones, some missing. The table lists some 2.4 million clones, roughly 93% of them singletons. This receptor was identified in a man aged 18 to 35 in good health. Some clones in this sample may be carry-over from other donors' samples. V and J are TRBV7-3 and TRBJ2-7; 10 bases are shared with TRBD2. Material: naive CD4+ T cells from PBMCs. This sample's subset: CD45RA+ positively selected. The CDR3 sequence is CASSSGRGEQYF. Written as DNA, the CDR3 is TGTGCCAGCTCTAGCGGGAGAGGCGAGCAGTACTTC.